This TCR beta chain is drawn from a study of T-cell reconstitution after alpha-beta-depleted transplantation in children. Study results and limitations: TCRbeta diversity was high at day 60 in some patients (a result of surviving recipient T cells and thymic progenitors). At around two months after transplant, the alpha-beta T cells were reportedly derived from several hundred expanded clones that came from non-depleted graft cells.

Concerning this clonotype itself: What it binds is not known.

The CDR3 has 16 amino acids. V trimming: 1 base; J trimming: 7 bases; junction bases outside the gene matches: 8. Preparation of the TCRbeta library involved a method that used unique molecular identifiers. MiXCR, applied by TCRdb to the PCR reads, yields one record per CDR3 protein. There are 440,000 or so distinct CDR3 sequences in the sample; over 40% occur only once, and under 30% lies in the top ten. The sequence derives from a girl between 2 and 10 years old with aplastic anemia, due to receive a stem cell transplant. The rearrangement joins TRBV12-3 or TRBV12-4 to TRBJ2-1; 9 bases map to TRBD2. Material: PBMCs, obtained before TCRalphabeta/CD19-depleted stem cell transplant. In DNA, the CDR3 is TGTGCCAGCAGTTTAGTTCGGACTAGCGAATTGAATGAGCAGTTCTTC. As protein: CASSLVRTSELNEQFF.